These 26 T cell receptor beta chains were sequenced from one sample in a study of T-cell memory formation after mild COVID-19. TCRdb re-analysed the 5' RACE reads in MiXCR, keeping a single row per CDR3 protein. This table holds some 300,000 distinct CDR3 sequences, approximately 19% found once. Specimen: PBMCs or a T cell subset sorted from them (not recorded which). All receptors derive from a young man who had mild COVID-19 (a few samples of this study predate the infection). Cell type and time point are not known.

CDR3 sequence: CASSTRDRGMDTQYF. The CDR3 DNA is TGTGCCAGTAGTACCCGGGACAGGGGTATGGATACGCAGTATTTT. The chain couples TRBV19 to TRBJ2-3, with TRBD1 matching over 10 bases. Germline trimming cut 4 bases from V and 6 bases from J; bases unmatched to any gene: 7. There are 15 residues in the CDR3. CDR1 is LNHDA and CDR2 is SQIVND in the germline V gene (reference sequence).

This clonotype was seen a few times. The chain joins TRBV12-3 or TRBV12-4 to TRBJ2-1; 8 nucleotides match TRBD2. The CDR3 runs 14 residues. V lost 4 bases to trimming and J lost 6 bases; unmatched junction nucleotides: 5. CDR3 protein: CASSSAGAINEQFF. CDR3 coding DNA: TGTGCCAGCAGTTCAGCGGGGGCCATCAATGAGCAGTTCTTC.

V usage is TRBV7-2 and J usage is TRBJ2-3; TRBD1 matches at 10 bases. Trimming took 3 bases from V and 2 from J; bases not matched to a gene: 2. This CDR3 contains 15 residues. CDR1 SGHTA and CDR2 FQGNSA come from the germline V gene. The CDR3 loop reads CASSLDRGTTDTQYF. CDR3 bases: TGTGCCAGCAGCTTGGACAGGGGGACCACAGATACGCAGTATTTT.

V usage is TRBV28 and J usage is TRBJ2-7, with 9 bases aligning to TRBD1. The CDR3 is 14 residues long. Germline trimming cut 5 bases from V and 7 bases from J; bases unmatched to any gene: 9. Germline V gene lookup returns CDR1 MDHEN and CDR2 SYDVKM. The CDR3 DNA reads as TGTGCCAGCAGTCCGATACAGGGGGCGTGGGAGCAGTACGTC. It codes for CASSPIQGAWEQYV.

The chain employs TRBV4-1 and TRBJ1-5; weak D call: TRBD1 (6 bases). Germline V gene sequence: CDR1 MGHRA, CDR2 YSYEKL. The V end was cut by 4 bases, the J end by 2 bases, with 18 bases between. This CDR3 is built from 17 residues. CDR3 protein: CASSPSQGIRGNQPQHF. The DNA of the CDR3 is TGCGCCAGCAGCCCCAGCCAGGGGATCAGGGGCAATCAGCCCCAGCATTTT.

This clonotype has more than one count but fewer than ten. The rearrangement joins TRBV6-5 to TRBJ2-7, with 9 bases fitting TRBD1. The germline V gene has CDR1 MNHEY and CDR2 SVGAGI. The ends lost 2 bases at V and 0 bases at J; junction bases unmatched: 5. The CDR3 extends over 16 amino acids. The CDR3 DNA sequence: TGTGCCAGCAGTTACCCCGTGACAGGGGGCTCCTACGAGCAGTACTTC. This encodes CASSYPVTGGSYEQYF.

This clonotype was detected many times. The V gene is TRBV18, the J gene TRBJ1-3; D unclear. Germline V gene lookup returns CDR1 KGHSH and CDR2 LQKENI. V lost 3 bases to trimming and J lost 4 bases, with 16 bases between them. The CDR3 is made up of 16 amino acids. Here the CDR3 reads CASSPQPPVYGNTIYF. The DNA for the CDR3 is TGTGCCAGCTCACCGCAACCCCCGGTGTACGGAAACACCATATATTTT. The full variable domain, completed using reference TRBV18 and TRBJ1-3, is NAGVMQNPRHLVRRRGQEARLRCSPMKGHSHVYWYRQLPEEGLKFMVYLQKENIIDESGMPKERFSAEFPKEGPSILRIQQVVRGDSAAYFCASSPQPPVYGNTIYFGEGSWLTVV.

The gene calls are TRBV7-9 and TRBJ2-7, with 7 bases fitting TRBD2. This CDR3 region has 14 residues. Germline V gives CDR1 SEHNR, CDR2 FQNEAQ (reference sequence). With V trimmed by 2 bases and J by 4 bases, 5 bases remained unmatched. The CDR3 loop reads CASSLSGGGYEQYF. The CDR3 DNA follows: TGTGCCAGCAGCTTATCTGGGGGGGGATACGAGCAGTACTTC.

V usage is TRBV7-2 and J usage is TRBJ2-1; TRBD2 matches at 9 bases. Germline V gives CDR1 SGHTA, CDR2 FQGNSA. The V segment lost 3 bases and the J segment 4 bases; nucleotides outside the gene matches: 1. The CDR3 runs to 14 residues. The DNA of the CDR3 is TGTGCCAGCAGCTTGGGACTAGCTTACAATGAGCAGTTCTTC. It specifies CASSLGLAYNEQFF.

In this sample, this clonotype turned up many times. V usage is TRBV5-5 and J usage is TRBJ2-3; 13 nucleotides agree with TRBD2. V dropped 4 bases and J dropped 5; count of bases not matched to a gene: 7. The germline V gene encodes CDR1 SGHKS and CDR2 YYEKEE (reference sequence). CDR3 length: 16 amino acids. CDR3 region: CASSRTSGGAGDTQYF. The CDR3 nucleotides are TGTGCCAGCAGCCGAACTAGCGGGGGGGCGGGAGATACGCAGTATTTT.

This clonotype was observed a handful of times. The genes are TRBV6-2 or TRBV6-3 and TRBJ2-7; D uncertain. Trimming removed 5 bases at V and 6 bases at J, with 14 bases between. There are 13 residues in the CDR3. Germline V gives CDR1 MNHEY, CDR2 SVGEGT. CDR3 in amino acids: CASSKNPEGEQYV. As DNA, the CDR3 is TGTGCCAGCAGTAAAAACCCGGAAGGCGAGCAGTACGTC.

A few counts support this clonotype. The V gene is TRBV5-1, the J gene TRBJ1-2; the match to TRBD1 covers 7 bases. Trimming cost V 0 bases and J 8 bases; bases outside gene matches: 7. CDR1 and CDR2 from the germline V gene are SGHRS and YFSETQ. The CDR3 sequence is 14 residues long. CDR3 in amino acids: CASSLERGPSGYTF. CDR3 sequence (DNA): TGCGCCAGCAGCTTGGAGAGGGGGCCGAGCGGCTACACCTTC.

The chain combines TRBV6-2 or TRBV6-3 with TRBJ2-7, with unresolved D. The CDR3 is 14 amino acids. Trimming cost V 6 bases and J 6 bases, with 18 bases left between them. The germline V gene has CDR1 MNHEY and CDR2 SVGEGT. The CDR3 protein is CASSYLDGPLEQYF. The CDR3 nucleotides are TGTGCCAGCAGCTACCTTGACGGGCCCCTCGAGCAGTACTTC.

V and J are TRBV6-2 or TRBV6-3 and TRBJ2-2; D is unresolved. The ends were cut back, 2 bases at V and 5 bases at J, with 12 bases in the middle. Germline values: CDR1 MNHEY, CDR2 SVGEGT. This CDR3 contains 15 residues. The CDR3 sequence is CASSYGVYETGELFF. CDR3 DNA sequence: TGTGCCAGCAGTTACGGTGTTTATGAAACCGGGGAGCTGTTTTTT.

The chain uses TRBV7-2 and TRBJ2-5, with unresolved D. From germline, CDR1 is SGHTA and CDR2 FQGNSA. V lost 0 bases to trimming and J lost 1 base, with 9 bases between them. This CDR3 has 15 residues. CDR3 in amino acids: CASSLALGGQETQYF. CDR3 sequence (DNA): TGTGCCAGCAGCTTAGCGCTGGGCGGCCAAGAGACCCAGTACTTC.

This chain joins TRBV18 and TRBJ2-1, with D possibly matching TRBD2 (7 bases). The CDR3 is 16 amino acids. Germline CDR1 and CDR2: KGHSH and LQKENI. V was clipped by 3 bases and J by 4 bases, with 16 bases between them. CDR3 residues: CASSPPVRGAYNEQFF. The CDR3 DNA reads as TGTGCCAGCTCACCCCCCGTACGGGGGGCATACAATGAGCAGTTCTTC.

This clonotype was detected only a few times. The V gene is TRBV6-6, the J gene TRBJ1-1; D call uncertain. V gave up 8 bases and J gave up 6 bases, with 16 bases separating them. Germline CDR1 is MNHNY and CDR2 is SVGAGI (reference sequence). The CDR3 runs to 13 residues. CDR3 sequence reads: CASASRERSEAFF. The DNA of the CDR3 is TGTGCCAGCGCAAGCCGGGAGAGGTCTGAAGCTTTCTTT.

With regard to this clonotype: One end of the junction is discordant with germline, which a read error may explain. The V gene is TRBV28, the J gene TRBJ2-3; tentative D call: TRBD1 (7 bases). Germline V lookup: CDR1 MDHEN, CDR2 SYDVKM. The CDR3 has 13 residues. CDR3 nucleotide sequence: TGTGCCGGCAGGGGGGTATCCACAGATACGCAGTATTTT. The encoded protein is CAGRGVSTDTQYF.

The rearrangement links TRBV20-1 to TRBJ2-3; 10 nucleotides agree with TRBD1. This CDR3 region has 14 residues. Germline CDR1 reads DFQATT; CDR2 reads SNEGSKA (reference sequence). Trimming cost V 6 bases and J 3 bases; bases outside gene matches: 6. This chain's CDR3 is CSATPGQGTDTQYF. CDR3 nucleotides: TGCAGTGCAACTCCGGGACAGGGGACAGATACGCAGTATTTT.

This clonotype has ten or more counts. The chain links TRBV2 to TRBJ2-5; D is perhaps TRBD1 (6 bases). V was clipped by 7 bases and J by 4 bases, with 16 bases between them. Germline V gene sequence: CDR1 SNHLY, CDR2 FYNNEI. The CDR3 has 14 amino acids. CDR3 loop: CASMDSSPRETQYF. The CDR3 bases are TGTGCCAGCATGGACAGCTCCCCTAGAGAGACCCAGTACTTC.

This clonotype was counted a few times. The chain uses TRBV29-1 and TRBJ2-3; 7 bases map to TRBD2. Germline loops: CDR1 SQVTM, CDR2 ANQGSEA. This CDR3 region has 11 residues. After removal of 7 bases from V and 5 bases from J, the junction contained 3 bases not matched to a gene. The CDR3 region has the DNA TGCAGCGCTAGCGGTAGAGATACGCAGTATTTT. This encodes CSASGRDTQYF.

J is TRBJ2-2 and V is TRBV20-1; tentative D call: TRBD2 (5 bases). Germline V gives CDR1 DFQATT, CDR2 SNEGSKA (reference sequence). With 6 bases removed from V and 6 bases from J, the gap between germline ends came to 17 bases. The CDR3 runs to 14 residues. As DNA, the CDR3 is TGCAGTGCCGTTACCCCGGGTAGCGCCGGGGAGCTGTTTTTT. Translating it yields CSAVTPGSAGELFF.

The CDR3 coding sequence is TGTGCCAGCAGCACCACAGGGGGCGCCTACGAGCAGTACTTC. Amino acid sequence: CASSTTGGAYEQYF. The chain joins TRBV5-6 to TRBJ2-7, with 9 positions matching TRBD1. This CDR3 has 14 amino acids. CDR1 SGHDT and CDR2 YYEEEE come from the germline V gene. J gave up 2 bases and V 4 bases, and 4 bases lay outside the gene matches. The full variable domain, in which reference TRBV5-6 and TRBJ2-7 provide the parts outside the CDR3, is DAGVTQSPTHLIKTRGQQVTLRCSPKSGHDTVSWYQQALGQGPQFIFQYYEEEERQRGNFPDRFSGHQFPNYSSELNVNALLLGDSALYLCASSTTGGAYEQYFGPGTRLTVT.

The gene calls are TRBV20-1 and TRBJ2-2; TRBD1 aligns across 7 bases. The CDR3 has 14 residues. CDR1 DFQATT and CDR2 SNEGSKA come from the germline V gene (reference sequence). After removal of 5 bases from V and 2 bases from J, the junction contained 5 bases not matched to a gene. Here the CDR3 DNA reads TGCAGTGCTCCGGACAGGAGAAACACCGGGGAGCTGTTTTTT. Its protein product is CSAPDRRNTGELFF.

The rearrangement joins TRBV6-5 to TRBJ1-1; D is uncertain. This CDR3 spans 13 amino acids. With 5 bases removed from V and 4 bases from J, the gap between germline ends came to 11 bases. Germline CDR1 MNHEY, CDR2 SVGAGI. For the CDR3, the DNA is TGTGCCAGCAGTGGAGGGAGTCGCACTGAAGCTTTCTTT. As protein: CASSGGSRTEAFF.

The V gene is TRBV12-3 or TRBV12-4, the J gene TRBJ1-1, with D unclear. This CDR3 spans 12 amino acids. Trimming took 1 base from V and 10 from J, leaving 10 bases between them. DNA of the CDR3: TGTGCCAGCAGTTTAGAGGCACGGGGAGCTTTCTTT. This codes for CASSLEARGAFF.